This paragraph reports one T cell receptor beta chain. Its target is unknown. The record originates from a study of PD-1 blockade in classical Hodgkin lymphoma. Study observations and caveats: Healthy donors were reported to have higher baseline TCR diversity than newly diagnosed patients.

Assay used: immunoSEQ multiplex PCR; TCRdb lists only in-frame clones, some missing. The table includes some 17,000 clones, around 75% detected once. Noted time point: cycle 4 day 1 (C4D1), after more than five weeks of nivolumab. Every patient experienced relapse after autologous stem cell transplantation, and brentuximab vedotin exposure varied. Thawed PBMCs underwent magnetic negative selection to yield purified CD4+ T cells. This CDR3 has 15 residues. Trimming took off 1 base at V and 5 bases at J, with 12 bases between the two ends. Germline V CDR1 and CDR2: KGHSH, LQKENI. This receptor was identified in a human donor with classical Hodgkin lymphoma. This material consisted of CD4+ T cells from blood, taken before the fourth cycle of nivolumab. The V and J genes are TRBV18 and TRBJ2-4, with D maybe TRBD2 (5 bases). The CDR3 coding sequence is TGTGCCAGCTCACCACTCCGGGGAGTCCAAAACATTCAGTACTTC. It is translated as CASSPLRGVQNIQYF.